Each of the 18 T cell receptor beta chains below was sequenced from the same sample in a study of glioma-infiltrating T cells after dendritic cell vaccination. Using immunoSEQ multiplex PCR, the repertoire was profiled, and TCRdb retains in-frame clones only, with some absent. The table shows just over 95,000 clones, with roughly three quarters occurring only once. The sample here was blood, taken before dendritic cell vaccination. These TCRs come from a human donor with glioblastoma.

V usage is TRBV4-1 and J usage is TRBJ2-1; 11 nucleotides match TRBD2. Trimming cost V 2 bases and J 5 bases; bases outside gene matches: 11. The germline V gene has CDR1 MGHRA and CDR2 YSYEKL. The CDR3 runs to 18 residues. The CDR3 region is CASSQPVERLAGNNEQFF. CDR3 coding DNA: TGCGCCAGCAGCCAACCCGTGGAACGACTAGCGGGAAACAATGAGCAGTTCTTC.

The rearrangement joins TRBV2 to TRBJ2-7; TRBD1 matches 10 bases. The CDR3 runs 16 residues. Germline CDR1 is SNHLY and CDR2 is FYNNEI. Losses at the gene ends were 1 base for V and 7 bases for J; bases not matched to a gene: 10. CDR3 sequence (DNA): TGTGCCAGCAGTGAAGGGGGGTGGGACAGGGGTCGGGAGCAGTACTTC. Residues: CASSEGGWDRGREQYF.

The J gene is TRBJ2-2, the V gene TRBV6-1, with D maybe TRBD1 (7 bases). The V end lost 9 bases, the J end lost 2 bases, and 16 bases lay between the germline ends. This CDR3 comprises 15 residues. In germline, CDR1 is MNHNS, CDR2 SASEGT. This CDR3 is CASRRRDSNTGELFF. The DNA for the CDR3 is TGTGCCAGTCGTAGGCGGGACAGCAACACCGGGGAGCTGTTTTTT.

This rearrangement joins TRBV13 to TRBJ1-2, with unresolved D. Trimming stripped 3 bases from V and 4 bases from J, with 6 bases between. Germline V gene sequence: CDR1 PRHDT, CDR2 FYEKMQ (reference sequence). The CDR3 runs to 12 residues. The chain's CDR3 is CASSFSSYGYTF. In DNA form, the CDR3 reads TGTGCCAGCAGCTTTTCGTCCTATGGCTACACCTTC.

The CDR3 bases are TGTGCCATCAGTGAGCGTACAGATACGCAGTATTTT. Protein: CAISERTDTQYF. The V and J genes are TRBV10-3 and TRBJ2-3; no reliable D call. The CDR3 extends over 12 amino acids. Between the trimmed V and J ends, which lost 2 bases and 3 bases, there was a span of 3 bases. CDR1 is ENHRY, CDR2 SYGVKD, per germline.

V gene TRBV5-1 combines with J gene TRBJ2-6, with TRBD1 matching 7 bases. V lost 6 bases and J lost 0; bases outside the gene matches: 12. The CDR3 has 18 residues. From germline, CDR1 is SGHRS and CDR2 YFSETQ. The CDR3 nucleotides read TGCGCCAGCACACTATGGACAGGCCTTAGCTCTGGGGCCAACGTCCTGACTTTC. It yields the protein CASTLWTGLSSGANVLTF. Full variable domain (rest looked up from reference TRBV5-1 and TRBJ2-6): KAGVTQTPRYLIKTRGQQVTLSCSPISGHRSVSWYQQTPGQGLQFLFEYFSETQRNKGNFPGRFSGRQFSNSRSEMNVSTLELGDSALYLCASTLWTGLSSGANVLTFGAGSRLTVL.

This clone was recorded once. This chain uses TRBV18 with TRBJ2-3; D is ambiguous. V lost 3 bases and J lost 0, with 13 bases in between. Germline values: CDR1 KGHSH, CDR2 LQKENI. This CDR3 is 16 amino acids long. DNA for the CDR3: TGTGCCAGCTCACCGAACTCCCCCGAAAGCACAGATACGCAGTATTTT. This sequence encodes CASSPNSPESTDTQYF. Drawing the rest from reference TRBV18 and TRBJ2-3, the complete variable domain is NAGVMQNPRHLVRRRGQEARLRCSPMKGHSHVYWYRQLPEEGLKFMVYLQKENIIDESGMPKERFSAEFPKEGPSILRIQQVVRGDSAAYFCASSPNSPESTDTQYFGPGTRLTVL.

The rearrangement uses TRBV7-3 and TRBJ2-1, with D maybe TRBD2 (6 bases). Germline CDR1 reads SGHTA; CDR2 reads FQGTGA. The ends were cut back, 2 bases at V and 2 bases at J, with 7 bases in the middle. The CDR3 runs 14 residues. The CDR3 sequence is CASSLGGTYNEQFF. CDR3 bases: TGTGCCAGCAGCTTAGGCGGGACCTACAATGAGCAGTTCTTC.

This chain uses TRBV28 with TRBJ2-1; 12 bases line up with TRBD2. Germline V gives CDR1 MDHEN, CDR2 SYDVKM. V shed 5 bases and J 4 bases; nucleotides not matched to a gene: 0. This CDR3 comprises 14 residues. The CDR3 region has the DNA TGTGCCAGCAGTGGGACTAGCGGGTACAATGAGCAGTTCTTC. Translation: CASSGTSGYNEQFF.

The V and J genes are TRBV6-6 and TRBJ2-7; 10 nucleotides agree with TRBD1. The CDR3 is 15 residues long. J gave up 2 bases and V 6 bases, and 7 bases lay outside the gene matches. Looked up from germline, CDR1 is MNHNY and CDR2 is SVGAGI (reference sequence). CDR3 sequence: CASSPGQGGTYEQYF. The CDR3 region has the DNA TGTGCCAGCAGCCCCGGACAGGGGGGGACCTACGAGCAGTACTTC.

The chain joins TRBV11-3 to TRBJ1-1; no reliable D call. The CDR3 is 12 amino acids. V lost 0 bases, J lost 8 bases, and 7 bases lay in between. Looked up from germline, CDR1 is SGHNT and CDR2 is YENEEA. The CDR3 DNA sequence: TGTGCCAGCAGCTTAGACGGTCGAGAAGCTTTCTTT. It is translated as CASSLDGREAFF.

This clone was observed once. J is TRBJ2-3 and V is TRBV7-6, with 9 bases lining up with TRBD2. V was pared by 1 base and J by 1 base, with 0 bases of the junction left unmatched. The CDR3 sequence is 15 residues long. Germline CDR1 SGHVS, CDR2 FNYEAQ. The CDR3 DNA sequence: TGTGCCAGCAGCTTAGGGACTAGCGGCACAGATACGCAGTATTTT. Its translation is CASSLGTSGTDTQYF.

V is TRBV30 and J is TRBJ2-5; a possible D gene is TRBD2 (5 bases). CDR3 length equals 11 residues. V was clipped by 0 bases and J by 9 bases, with 8 bases between them. Germline CDR1 GTSNPN, CDR2 SVGIG (reference sequence). The CDR3 reads CAWSVRGAQYF. The CDR3 bases are TGTGCCTGGAGTGTACGGGGTGCCCAGTACTTC.

This clone has a handful of counts. The chain carries TRBV5-6 and TRBJ1-6; D gene uncertain. The CDR3 length is 15 residues. Per the germline V gene, CDR1 is SGHDT and CDR2 is YYEEEE. Between the trimmed V and J ends, which lost 4 bases and 10 bases, there was a span of 18 bases. Written as DNA, the CDR3 is TGTGCCAGCAGCGAAAGTCTGGGCAACAAATCACCCCTCCACTTT. This translates into CASSESLGNKSPLHF.

The chain combines TRBV5-1 with TRBJ2-1, with 8 nucleotides matching TRBD2. With V trimmed by 6 bases and J by 7 bases, 9 bases remained unmatched. The germline V gene has CDR1 SGHRS and CDR2 YFSETQ. The CDR3 extends over 14 amino acids. The CDR3 DNA follows: TGCGCCAGCAATCGGGGGGGCCCCGAGAATGAGCAGTTCTTC. This translates into CASNRGGPENEQFF.

V gene TRBV18 combines with J gene TRBJ2-7, with D maybe TRBD1 (7 bases). The CDR3 is made up of 16 amino acids. V lost 5 bases and J lost 2, with 19 bases in between. The germline CDR1 and CDR2 sequences are KGHSH and LQKENI. The CDR3 loop is CASSTPGGLIPYEQYF. The CDR3 region has the DNA TGTGCCAGCTCAACGCCAGGGGGACTGATTCCCTACGAGCAGTACTTC. Full variable domain (rest looked up from reference TRBV18 and TRBJ2-7): NAGVMQNPRHLVRRRGQEARLRCSPMKGHSHVYWYRQLPEEGLKFMVYLQKENIIDESGMPKERFSAEFPKEGPSILRIQQVVRGDSAAYFCASSTPGGLIPYEQYFGPGTRLTVT.

This clone was seen only a few times. V gene TRBV6-6 combines with J gene TRBJ2-7; D unclear. Looked up from germline, CDR1 is MNHNY and CDR2 is SVGAGI (reference sequence). The CDR3 sequence is 11 residues long. V shed 5 bases and J shed 1 base, with 3 bases lying between them. The CDR3 is CASSESYEQYF. The CDR3 nucleotides are TGTGCCAGCAGTGAGTCCTACGAGCAGTACTTC.

The CDR3: CSVLAGGQETQYF. The CDR3, as DNA: TGCAGCGTTCTAGCGGGAGGGCAAGAGACCCAGTACTTC. The V call is TRBV29-1, the J call TRBJ2-5; 12 bases are shared with TRBD2. V shed 5 bases and J 2 bases; nucleotides not matched to a gene: 0. The CDR3 is 13 residues long. Per germline, CDR1 SQVTM and CDR2 ANQGSEA.